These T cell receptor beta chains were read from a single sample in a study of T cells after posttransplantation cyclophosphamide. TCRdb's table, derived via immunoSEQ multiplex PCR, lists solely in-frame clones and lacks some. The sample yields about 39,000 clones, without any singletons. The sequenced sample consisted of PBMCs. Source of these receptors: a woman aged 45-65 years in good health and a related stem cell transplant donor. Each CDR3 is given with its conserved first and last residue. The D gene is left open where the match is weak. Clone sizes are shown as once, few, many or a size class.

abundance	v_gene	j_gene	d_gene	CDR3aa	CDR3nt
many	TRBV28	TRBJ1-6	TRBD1	CASWLSTGGSPLHF	TGTGCCAGCTGGTTGTCGACAGGGGGATCACCCCTCCACTTT
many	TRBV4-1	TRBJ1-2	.	CASSLDREYGYTF	TGCGCCAGCAGTCTGGACAGAGAATATGGCTACACCTTC
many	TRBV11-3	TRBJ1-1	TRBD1	CASSLGTGVHTEAFF	TGTGCCAGCAGCTTAGGGACAGGGGTGCACACTGAAGCTTTCTTT
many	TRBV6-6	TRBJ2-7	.	CASSFFGQSYEQYF	TGTGCCAGCAGTTTTTTCGGACAGTCCTACGAGCAGTACTTC
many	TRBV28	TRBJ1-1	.	CASSLGRGNTEAFF	TGTGCCAGCAGTTTAGGGCGGGGGAACACTGAAGCTTTCTTT
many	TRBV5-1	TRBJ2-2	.	CASRPGTSNTGELFF	TGCGCCAGCAGGCCCGGGACATCGAACACCGGGGAGCTGTTTTTT
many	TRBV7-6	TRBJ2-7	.	CASSFRTGTIYEQYF	TGTGCCAGCAGCTTCAGGACAGGGACTATCTACGAGCAGTACTTC
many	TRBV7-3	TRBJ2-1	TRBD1	CASSEGQGGAEQFF	TGTGCCAGCAGCGAGGGACAGGGGGGTGCTGAGCAGTTCTTC
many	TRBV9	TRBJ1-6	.	CASSTRASSYNSPLHF	TGTGCCAGCAGTACCCGAGCATCCTCCTATAATTCACCCCTCCACTTT
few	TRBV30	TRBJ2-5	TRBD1	CAWSFTTGERETQYF	TGTGCCTGGAGTTTTACGACAGGGGAGCGAGAGACCCAGTACTTC
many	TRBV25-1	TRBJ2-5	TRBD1	CASSRQGAVTEETQYF	TGTGCCAGCAGCAGACAGGGGGCCGTTACAGAGGAGACCCAGTACTTC
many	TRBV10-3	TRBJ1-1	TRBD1	CAISRDRDLMGTEAFF	TGTGCCATCAGCCGGGACAGGGACCTTATGGGGACTGAAGCTTTCTTT